This T cell receptor beta chain originates from a study of a mutant IDH1 vaccine in newly diagnosed glioma. As for the study in general: Vaccination began 4-6 weeks post radiotherapy alone, or with temozolomide cycles.

V gave up 7 bases and J gave up 2 bases, with 13 bases separating them. The CDR3 contains 14 residues. Germline CDR1 is WNHNN and CDR2 is SYGVQD (reference sequence). Specified time point: week 23, last vaccination. Vaccine doses each comprised 300 ug of mutant IDH1 20-mer peptide, with topical imiquimod. For this clone: Its antigen remains unknown.

TCRdb's table, derived via immunoSEQ multiplex PCR, lists solely in-frame clones and lacks some. The data contain 50,000 to 70,000 clones, around 87% of them singletons. The sample here was PBMCs, taken from a glioma patient whose treatment included an IDH1 peptide vaccine. This chain joins TRBV10-1 and TRBJ2-3; a weak D match, TRBD2 (6 bases). The TCR comes from a man in his forties with glioma. CDR3 in amino acids: CASKVIADTDTQYF. CDR3 bases: TGCGCCAGCAAAGTAATAGCGGACACAGATACGCAGTATTTT.